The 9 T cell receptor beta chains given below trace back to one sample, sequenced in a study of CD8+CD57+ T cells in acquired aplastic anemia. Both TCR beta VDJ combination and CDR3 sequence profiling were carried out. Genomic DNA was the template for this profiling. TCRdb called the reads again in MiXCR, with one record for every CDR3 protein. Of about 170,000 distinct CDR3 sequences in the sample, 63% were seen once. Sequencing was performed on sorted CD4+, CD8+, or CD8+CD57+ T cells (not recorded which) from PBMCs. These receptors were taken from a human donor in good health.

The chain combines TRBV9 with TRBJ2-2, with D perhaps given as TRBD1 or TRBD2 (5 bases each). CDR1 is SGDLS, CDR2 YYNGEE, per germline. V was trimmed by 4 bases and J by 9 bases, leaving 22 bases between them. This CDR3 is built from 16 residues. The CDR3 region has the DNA TGTGCCAGCAGCTCGGGGCCAGCCCTCCTGGGTAGGGAGCTGTTTTTT. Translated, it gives CASSSGPALLGRELFF.

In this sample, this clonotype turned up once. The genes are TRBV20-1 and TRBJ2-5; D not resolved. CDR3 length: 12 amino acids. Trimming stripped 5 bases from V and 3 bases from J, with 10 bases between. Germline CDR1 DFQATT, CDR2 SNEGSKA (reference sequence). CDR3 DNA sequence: TGCAGTGCTTGGACCAGCGAAGAGACCCAGTACTTC. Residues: CSAWTSEETQYF.

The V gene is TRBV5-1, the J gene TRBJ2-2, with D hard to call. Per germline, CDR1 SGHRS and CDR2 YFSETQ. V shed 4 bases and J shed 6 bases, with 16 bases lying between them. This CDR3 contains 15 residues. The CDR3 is CASSIGQVLPGELFF. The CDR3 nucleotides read TGCGCCAGCAGCATTGGGCAGGTCCTCCCCGGGGAGCTGTTTTTT.

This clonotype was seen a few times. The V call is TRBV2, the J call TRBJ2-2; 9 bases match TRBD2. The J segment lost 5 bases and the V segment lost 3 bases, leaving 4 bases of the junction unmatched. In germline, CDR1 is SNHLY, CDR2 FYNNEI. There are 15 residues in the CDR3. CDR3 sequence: CASSEAGGPTGELFF. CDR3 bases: TGTGCCAGCAGTGAGGCGGGGGGGCCGACCGGGGAGCTGTTTTTT.

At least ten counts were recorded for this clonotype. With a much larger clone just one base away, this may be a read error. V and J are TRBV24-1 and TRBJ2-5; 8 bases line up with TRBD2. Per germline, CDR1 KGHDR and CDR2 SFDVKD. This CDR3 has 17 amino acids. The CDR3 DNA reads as TGTGCCACCAGTGATCATACTAGCGGAGGGGAGCCAGAGGCCCAGTACTTC. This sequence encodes CATSDHTSGGEPEAQYF.

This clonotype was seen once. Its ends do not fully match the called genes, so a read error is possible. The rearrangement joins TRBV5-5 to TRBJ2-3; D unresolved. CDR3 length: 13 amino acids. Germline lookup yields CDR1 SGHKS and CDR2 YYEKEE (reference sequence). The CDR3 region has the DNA TGCGCCAGCAGCTTGAGTCTGGCAGATACGCAGTATTTT. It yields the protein CASSLSLADTQYF.

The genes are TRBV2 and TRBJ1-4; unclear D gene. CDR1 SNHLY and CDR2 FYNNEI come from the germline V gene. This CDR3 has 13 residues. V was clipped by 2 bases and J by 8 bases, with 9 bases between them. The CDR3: CASSESRVEKLFF. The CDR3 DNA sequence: TGTGCCAGCAGTGAATCACGGGTCGAAAAACTGTTTTTT.

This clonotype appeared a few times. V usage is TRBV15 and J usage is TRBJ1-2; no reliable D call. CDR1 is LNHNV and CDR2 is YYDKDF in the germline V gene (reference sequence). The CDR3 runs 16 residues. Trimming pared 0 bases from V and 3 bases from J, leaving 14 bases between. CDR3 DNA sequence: TGTGCCACCAGCAGAGATCGGGGAGGGAATTACTATGGCTACACCTTC. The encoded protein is CATSRDRGGNYYGYTF. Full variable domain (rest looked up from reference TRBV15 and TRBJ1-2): DAMVIQNPRYQVTQFGKPVTLSCSQTLNHNVMYWYQQKSSQAPKLLFHYYDKDFNNEADTPDNFQSRRPNTSFCFLDIRSPGLGDTAMYLCATSRDRGGNYYGYTFGSGTRLTVV.

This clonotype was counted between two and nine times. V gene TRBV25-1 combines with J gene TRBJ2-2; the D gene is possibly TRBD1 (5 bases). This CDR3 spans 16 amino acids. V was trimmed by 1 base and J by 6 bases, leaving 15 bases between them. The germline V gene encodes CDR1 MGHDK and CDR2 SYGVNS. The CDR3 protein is CASSELKGQGSGELFF. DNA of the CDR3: TGTGCCAGCAGTGAATTGAAGGGCCAGGGATCCGGGGAGCTGTTTTTT.